The 20 T cell receptor beta chains presented below share a single source sample, sequenced in a study of T cell clonality in common variable immunodeficiency. Study-level results: Fewer deletions and N-nucleotide insertions were reportedly seen in common variable immunodeficiency TCR beta sequences.

These receptors' targets are unknown. The protocol was immunoSEQ multiplex PCR, while the TCRdb copy is restricted to in-frame clones and leaves out a portion. The sample shows about 33,000 clones, none of them appearing just once. Material for sequencing was peripheral blood mononuclear cells. All receptors come from a human donor with common variable immunodeficiency.

Points on this clone: The missing CDR3 end, 3 residues past where the read stops, is filled in from the germline J gene. The chain links TRBV7-9 to TRBJ1-4, with D possibly TRBD1 on 6 matching bases. V was trimmed by 7 bases and J by 3 bases, leaving 15 bases between them. This CDR3 comprises 15 residues. The germline CDR1 and CDR2 sequences are SEHNR and FQNEAQ (reference sequence). Partial CDR3 DNA: TGTGCCAGCACTAAATTAGGGGGTTCTAATGAAAAA. Translating gives CASTKLGGSNEK. The whole CDR3 sequence is CASTKLGGSNEKLFF.

The table lists this clone with a few counts. The CDR3 is cut off 3 residues early in the read; its end comes from the germline J gene. V is TRBV19 and J is TRBJ1-5, with TRBD1 identical over 10 bases. The V gene end was trimmed by 7 bases and the J gene end by 6 bases; junction bases not matched to a gene: 6. The V gene's germline CDR1 is LNHDA and CDR2 SQIVND (reference sequence). The length of the CDR3 is 14 residues. The part of the CDR3 DNA that was read is TGTGCCAGTACTCCGGGACAGGGGAGTCAGCCC. Protein sequence: CASTPGQGSQP. The full CDR3 protein reads CASTPGQGSQPQHF.

In the case of this clone: The germline gene is not matched at one end of the junction; a read error may be the cause. The read is 3 residues too short to cover the CDR3 end, so that end is filled in from the germline J gene. The V gene is TRBV7-9, the J gene TRBJ1-6; D may be TRBD1 (5 bases). This CDR3 is built from 14 residues. The germline CDR1 and CDR2 sequences are SEHNR and FQNEAQ (reference sequence). The CDR3 loop reads CASSLGQYKSPLHF. Incomplete CDR3 DNA: TGTGCCAGCAGCTTAGGACAGTATAAGTCACCC.

To note about this clone: The read comes to an end 3 residues before the CDR3 does, leaving the germline J gene to fill in the end. This sequence joins TRBV18 and TRBJ1-2; a possible D gene is TRBD1 (6 bases). Germline V lookup: CDR1 KGHSH, CDR2 LQKENI. The CDR3 runs to 15 residues. CDR3 loop: CASSPPPGEGYGYTF. Incomplete CDR3 DNA: TGTGCCAGCTCCCCTCCACCAGGGGAAGGGTACGGC.

In its sample, this clone was seen many times. The observed sequence ends 3 residues before the CDR3 terminus, with the missing tail filled in from the germline J gene. This chain joins TRBV29-1 and TRBJ2-5; 12 nucleotides line up with TRBD1. V was clipped by 0 bases and J by 4 bases; unmatched bases: 6. Per the germline V gene, CDR1 is SQVTM and CDR2 is ANQGSEA. This CDR3 comprises 16 residues. CDR3 residues: CSVEEGQGAGGETQYF. The CDR3 bases that were read are TGCAGCGTTGAAGAGGGACAGGGGGCAGGAGGAGAGACC.

Worth noting for this clone: Read coverage stops 3 residues before the CDR3 terminus; the germline J gene supplies the remainder. The chain couples TRBV19 to TRBJ1-3, with 7 bases that match TRBD1. The V gene's germline CDR1 is LNHDA and CDR2 SQIVND (reference sequence). V lost 2 bases to trimming and J lost 0 bases; unmatched junction nucleotides: 4. The CDR3 runs 16 residues. The sequenced CDR3 bases are TGTGCCAGTAGTATATCGACAGGGTCCTCTGGAAACACC. The encoded protein is CASSISTGSSGNT. The full CDR3 protein is CASSISTGSSGNTIYF.

This clone was picked up many times. The read ends 3 residues shy of where the CDR3 ends; the end is completed using the germline J gene. The chain links TRBV29-1 to TRBJ2-2; D unresolved. Germline-derived CDR1 and CDR2 are SQVTM and ANQGSEA. The CDR3 spans 13 residues. Trimming took 6 bases from V and 5 from J, leaving 13 bases between them. CDR3 DNA, as far as it was read: TGCAGCGTGAAAGGGTCGAGGACCGGGGAG. Its protein is CSVKGSRTGE. The full CDR3 protein is CSVKGSRTGELFF.

Of note for this clone: Sequencing ends 3 residues short of the CDR3 end; the germline J gene provides the rest. The rearrangement links TRBV5-1 to TRBJ2-1; 14 bases are a match to TRBD2. The CDR3 has 16 amino acids. The junction had 4 bases not matched to a gene; V was cut back by 4 bases and J by 4 bases. Germline-derived CDR1 and CDR2 are SGHRS and YFSETQ. CDR3 bases read: TGCGCCAGCAGCCCTGGGACTAGCGGGAGTTACAATGAG. It encodes CASSPGTSGSYNE. Given in full, the CDR3 is CASSPGTSGSYNEQFF.

Only a few counts were recorded for this clone. The DNA ends 3 residues before the CDR3 does, and the rest of the CDR3 is filled in from the germline J gene. This chain uses TRBV2 with TRBJ2-5; maybe TRBD2 (5 bases). This CDR3 region has 12 residues. Germline V gene sequence: CDR1 SNHLY, CDR2 FYNNEI. V was pared by 7 bases and J by 4 bases, with 10 bases between. The sequenced part of the CDR3 DNA is TGTGCCAGCAAAGACCGGGGAGAGACC. Translation gives CASKDRGET. The whole CDR3 is CASKDRGETQYF.

This clone was observed a few times. With the read ending 3 residues before the CDR3 end, the germline J gene is used to fill in that end. The chain recombines TRBV30 with TRBJ2-3, with TRBD2 matching 11 bases. Germline CDR1 and CDR2: GTSNPN and SVGIG (reference sequence). V lost 2 bases to trimming and J lost 2 bases; unmatched junction nucleotides: 3. CDR3 length: 15 residues. Incomplete CDR3 DNA: TGTGCCTGGAGTAGACTAGCGGGGATCACAGATACG. Protein product: CAWSRLAGITDT. The whole CDR3 is CAWSRLAGITDTQYF.

Of note for this clone: The CDR3 extends 3 residues past the end of the read, so its final part is completed from the germline J gene. The rearrangement uses TRBV7-8 and TRBJ1-5; no reliable D call. The germline V and J ends were trimmed by 5 bases and 5 bases, with 13 bases remaining between them. Germline V gene sequence: CDR1 SGHVS, CDR2 FQNEAQ. The CDR3 spans 14 residues. CDR3 residues: CASSLYHGDQPQHF. CDR3 DNA, as far as it was read: TGTGCCAGCAGCCTCTACCACGGGGATCAGCCC.

Comment on this clone: The read ends 3 residues early relative to the CDR3; the germline J gene fills the gap. The rearrangement links TRBV30 to TRBJ2-1, with TRBD1 matching over 8 bases. The CDR3 extends over 16 amino acids. V was clipped by 3 bases and J by 2 bases; unmatched bases: 9. Germline V lookup: CDR1 GTSNPN, CDR2 SVGIG (reference sequence). Incomplete CDR3 DNA: TGTGCCTGGAGGTCAAGGGGGACAGGTACCTACAATGAG. As protein: CAWRSRGTGTYNE. The whole CDR3 protein is CAWRSRGTGTYNEQFF.

This clone was detected a few times. CDR3 residues: CSARGGRGSQETQYF. CDR3 bases read: TGCAGTGCTAGAGGGGGGCGAGGGTCCCAAGAGACC. V and J are TRBV20-1 and TRBJ2-5; D possibly corresponds to TRBD1 (6 bases). The read comes to an end 3 residues before the CDR3 does, leaving the germline J gene to fill in the end. This CDR3 spans 15 amino acids. Trimming took 1 base from V and 1 from J, leaving 13 bases between them. Germline V lookup: CDR1 DFQATT, CDR2 SNEGSKA (reference sequence).

As to this clone: The read falls 3 residues short of the CDR3 end, and the missing part is taken from the germline J gene. The gene calls are TRBV2 and TRBJ2-1, with a weak D call TRBD1 (6 bases). The V end lost 5 bases, the J end lost 4 bases, and 15 bases lay between the germline ends. This CDR3 is built from 15 residues. CDR1 is SNHLY, CDR2 FYNNEI, per germline. The sequenced CDR3 bases are TGTGCCAGCAGTCCTACAGGGACCCCTTACAATGAG. It encodes CASSPTGTPYNE. The CDR3 in full is CASSPTGTPYNEQFF.

This clone was counted only a few times. CDR3 DNA, as far as it was read: TGTGCCAGCAGTGAATGGACAGGGAACTATGGC. Translation: CASSEWTGNYG. The entire CDR3 protein reads CASSEWTGNYGYTF. V gene TRBV6-1 combines with J gene TRBJ1-2, with 8 bases fitting TRBD1. From the germline J gene comes the end of the CDR3, since the read stops 3 residues before it. V was clipped by 2 bases and J by 2 bases; unmatched bases: 1. Per germline, CDR1 MNHNS and CDR2 SASEGT. The CDR3 loop spans 14 amino acids.

This clone was recorded at least ten times. The CDR3 end is not reached by the read, which stops 3 residues before it; the germline J gene fills it in. The chain links TRBV5-6 to TRBJ1-3; 10 bases are shared with TRBD1. Germline V lookup: CDR1 SGHDT, CDR2 YYEEEE. The CDR3 loop spans 15 amino acids. Unmatched junction bases numbered 3, after V lost 4 bases and J lost 2 bases. Here the CDR3 reads CASSDRGQAGNTIYF. The CDR3 bases that were read are TGTGCCAGCAGCGACAGGGGGCAGGCTGGAAACACC.

This clone was found many times. The read stops 3 residues short of the end of the CDR3; the missing end is completed from the germline J gene. V gene TRBV30 combines with J gene TRBJ2-5, with 8 bases matching TRBD2. The germline gives CDR1 GTSNPN, CDR2 SVGIG (reference sequence). V lost 0 bases and J lost 0; bases outside the gene matches: 3. This CDR3 contains 15 residues. CDR3 residues: CAWSVLAGYQETQYF. The DNA read from the CDR3 is TGTGCCTGGAGTGTGTTAGCGGGGTACCAAGAGACC.

This clone was picked up many times. The read comes to an end 3 residues before the CDR3 does, leaving the germline J gene to fill in the end. The rearrangement uses TRBV19 and TRBJ1-5; tentative D call: TRBD1 (6 bases). The V end lost 6 bases, the J end lost 8 bases, and 20 bases lay between the germline ends. The CDR3 is 15 residues long. The V gene's germline CDR1 is LNHDA and CDR2 SQIVND (reference sequence). Incomplete CDR3 DNA: TGTGCCAGTAGGAAGGAGGCGCAGGGGATAAAGCCC. Translating gives CASRKEAQGIKP. The full CDR3 protein reads CASRKEAQGIKPQHF.

This clone has just a few counts. The sequenced fragment ends 3 residues before the CDR3 boundary, so the rest is inferred from the germline J gene. This chain uses TRBV7-9 with TRBJ2-7, with 7 nucleotides matching TRBD1. V shed 10 bases, J shed 2 bases, and the junction held 8 bases outside the gene matches. This CDR3 comprises 13 residues. Germline V gene sequence: CDR1 SEHNR, CDR2 FQNEAQ (reference sequence). CDR3 DNA, as far as it was read: TGTGCCATCGATGGGGACAGAACCTACGAG. Translating gives CAIDGDRTYE. The whole CDR3 protein reads CAIDGDRTYEQYF.

This clone was seen more than once but under ten times. The CDR3 end lies 3 residues beyond the end of the read and is filled in from the germline J gene. The V call is TRBV11-1, the J call TRBJ2-7, with D possibly being TRBD1 (6 bases). Germline V gene lookup returns CDR1 SGHAT and CDR2 FQDESV (reference sequence). Trimming took off 5 bases at V and 6 bases at J, with 11 bases between the two ends. The length of the CDR3 is 12 residues. Incomplete CDR3 DNA: TGTGCCAGCAGCCCGGACAGAGGCGAG. It is translated as CASSPDRGE. The CDR3, in full, reads CASSPDRGEQYF.